This paragraph reports one T cell receptor beta chain. Per the authors' pipeline: Amplified reference gene primers provided the basis for estimating nucleated cell counts. Profiled with immunoSEQ multiplex PCR; TCRdb holds only in-frame clones, not every one. The V and J calls and the clone size are those of that table, but D and trimming were determined from the DNA. The table lists 310,000 or so clones, around 90% of them singletons, with around 2.2% in the top ten. The data are from a study of blood T cell repertoires in COVID-19. Across the study: Donors in the United States, Italy and Spain gave samples during acute or convalescent COVID-19. The cDNA or gDNA used as material had been derived from T cells, B-cell-depleted T cells, or PBMCs.

The CDR3 is 14 residues long. From germline, CDR1 is SGDLS and CDR2 YYNGEE. Trimming shortened V by 4 bases and J by 1 base, and 12 bases separated the two germline ends. The sequenced sample consisted of peripheral blood. The rearrangement joins TRBV9 to TRBJ2-7; no clear D gene. The sequence was collected from a woman between 45 and 65 years old who had recovered from COVID-19. The CDR3 reads CASSPRGFSYEQYF. The CDR3 DNA reads TGTGCCAGCAGCCCCCGCGGTTTTTCCTACGAGCAGTACTTC.